Listed below are T cell receptor beta chains from one sample, sequenced in a study of graft-versus-host responses after intestinal transplantation. Antigens of these TCRs are unknown. Data came from immunoSEQ multiplex PCR; TCRdb stores just in-frame clones and leaves some out. The sample contains more than 60,000 clones, about 90% of which appear only once. The sample consisted of unstimulated CD8+ T cells sorted from spleen or lymph node cells, taken before intestinal transplant. These TCRs come from a human donor who received an intestinal transplant. Both conserved end residues are part of each CDR3. The D gene is left open where the match is weak. Some rows have no size entry. The others give once, few or many, or a class for an expanded clone.

clone size	V gene	J gene	D gene	CDR3 protein	CDR3 DNA
-	TRBV2	TRBJ2-7	TRBD2	CASSEEGTSAHEQYF	TGTGCCAGCAGTGAAGAGGGGACTAGTGCCCACGAGCAGTACTTC
-	TRBV29-1	TRBJ2-5	TRBD2	CSVVGAAGGLGETQYF	TGCAGCGTTGTGGGGGCAGCGGGGGGGCTCGGGGAGACCCAGTACTTC
-	TRBV4-1	TRBJ1-1	-	CASSLSQNTEAFF	TGCGCCAGCAGCCTGAGCCAGAACACTGAAGCTTTCTTT
once	TRBV11-2	TRBJ1-1	-	CASSPMTGEAFF	TGTGCCAGCAGCCCAATGACAGGTGAAGCTTTCTTT
once	TRBV11-2	TRBJ2-2	TRBD2	CASSPTSGYTGELFF	TGTGCCAGCAGCCCGACTAGCGGATACACCGGGGAGCTGTTTTTT
-	TRBV10-1	TRBJ2-1	-	CASSEAGLTNLNEQFF	TGCGCCAGCAGTGAGGCGGGGCTGACCAACCTAAATGAGCAGTTCTTC
-	TRBV11-3	TRBJ1-3	TRBD1	CASSSGQSSGNTIYF	TGTGCCAGCAGCTCGGGACAGAGCTCTGGAAACACCATATATTTT
-	TRBV5-4	TRBJ2-1	-	CASSSLANEQFF	TGTGCCAGCAGTTCACTAGCCAATGAGCAGTTCTTC
-	TRBV18	TRBJ2-7	TRBD1	CASSPGGQGYEQYF	TGTGCCAGCTCACCAGGGGGACAGGGATACGAGCAGTACTTC
-	TRBV14	TRBJ1-1	-	CASREPNTAEAFF	TGTGCCAGCAGAGAGCCGAATACGGCTGAAGCTTTCTTT
-	TRBV25-1	TRBJ2-1	TRBD1	CASSEGQANEQFF	TGTGCCAGCAGTGAGGGACAGGCCAATGAGCAGTTCTTC
-	TRBV13	TRBJ2-3	TRBD2	CASSTRREGYGTQYF	TGTGCCAGCAGCACCCGACGGGAGGGTTATGGTACGCAGTATTTT
-	TRBV11-2	TRBJ1-2	TRBD1	CATPTGRYGYTF	TGTGCCACGCCGACAGGGCGCTATGGCTACACCTTC
-	TRBV29-1	TRBJ2-7	-	CSVEGRGGPYEQYF	TGCAGCGTTGAAGGTCGAGGGGGACCCTACGAGCAGTACTTC
-	TRBV5-6	TRBJ1-1	TRBD1	CASSHPGTGYPIAEAFF	TGTGCCAGCAGCCACCCCGGGACAGGGTACCCTATCGCTGAAGCTTTCTTT
few	TRBV7-2	TRBJ2-5	TRBD2	CASSRGGTQYF	TGTGCCAGCAGCCGGGGGGGGACCCAGTACTTC
-	TRBV14	TRBJ2-7	-	CASRSSYEQYF	TGTGCCAGCAGATCATCCTACGAGCAGTACTTC
-	TRBV7-9	TRBJ2-7	-	CASRSLDSYEQYF	TGTGCCAGCCGGTCCTTAGACTCCTACGAGCAGTACTTC
-	TRBV29-1	TRBJ2-1	TRBD1	CSAGTGTGAGNEQFF	TGCAGCGCTGGCACCGGGACAGGGGCGGGGAATGAGCAGTTCTTC
-	TRBV5-6	TRBJ2-1	-	CASSHYYEQFF	TGTGCCAGCAGCCACTACTATGAGCAGTTCTTC
-	TRBV7-2	TRBJ2-3	-	CASSLWGELTDTQYF	TGTGCCAGCAGCTTATGGGGCGAACTCACAGATACGCAGTATTTT
once	TRBV5-4	TRBJ1-5	-	CASSLDGQNQPQHF	TGTGCCAGCAGCTTGGATGGGCAGAATCAGCCCCAGCATTTT
-	TRBV9	TRBJ2-1	TRBD2	CASSVPSSGGRNNLNEQFF	TGTGCCAGCAGCGTCCCCTCCAGCGGGGGCCGGAACAACCTCAATGAGCAGTTCTTC
-	TRBV9	TRBJ1-4	-	CASSPQGNNEKLFF	TGTGCCAGCAGCCCCCAGGGGAATAATGAAAAACTGTTTTTT
-	TRBV6-5	TRBJ2-2	-	CASSRDNTLTGELFF	TGTGCCAGCAGCCGAGACAACACGCTCACCGGGGAGCTGTTTTTT
-	TRBV15	TRBJ1-6	-	CAASRDGAGAPLLHF	TGTGCCGCCAGCAGAGATGGGGCTGGGGCTCCCCTCCTCCACTTT
-	TRBV4-1	TRBJ2-7	TRBD2	CASSSMGGTADYEQYF	TGCGCCAGCAGCTCCATGGGGGGGACGGCCGACTACGAGCAGTACTTC
once	TRBV19	TRBJ1-1	TRBD1	CASSPRRDRVEGTEAFF	TGTGCCAGTAGCCCCCGGAGGGACAGGGTGGAGGGCACTGAAGCTTTCTTT
-	TRBV6-5	TRBJ2-1	-	CASSNGNTYNEQFF	TGTGCCAGCAGTAACGGGAACACCTACAATGAGCAGTTCTTC
-	TRBV9	TRBJ2-1	TRBD2	CASSPRLAGGLNEQFF	TGTGCCAGCAGCCCCAGACTAGCGGGGGGGCTCAATGAGCAGTTCTTC
-	TRBV4-1	TRBJ1-1	TRBD1	CASSQDSSYRGGGEAFF	TGCGCCAGCAGCCAAGATTCTTCATACAGGGGTGGCGGTGAAGCTTTCTTT
few	TRBV5-6	TRBJ1-2	-	CASNTAYYGYTF	TGTGCCAGCAACACAGCTTACTATGGCTACACCTTC
-	TRBV11-2	TRBJ1-2	-	CASSLRFGYGYTF	TGTGCCAGCAGCTTAAGGTTCGGGTATGGCTACACCTTC
-	TRBV9	TRBJ2-1	-	CASSVGGPSSYNEQFF	TGTGCCAGCAGCGTAGGCGGTCCGAGCTCCTACAATGAGCAGTTCTTC